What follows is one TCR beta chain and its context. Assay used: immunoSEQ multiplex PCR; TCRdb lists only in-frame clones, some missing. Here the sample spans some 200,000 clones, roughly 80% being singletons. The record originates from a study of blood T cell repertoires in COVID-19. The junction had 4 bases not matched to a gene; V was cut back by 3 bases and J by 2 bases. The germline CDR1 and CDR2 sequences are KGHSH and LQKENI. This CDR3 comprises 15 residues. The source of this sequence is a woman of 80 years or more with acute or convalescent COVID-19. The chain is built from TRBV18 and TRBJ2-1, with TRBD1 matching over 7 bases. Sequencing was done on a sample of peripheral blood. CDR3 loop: CASSPGTAPYNEQFF. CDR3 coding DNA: TGTGCCAGCTCACCCGGGACAGCCCCCTACAATGAGCAGTTCTTC.